The T cell receptor (beta chain) under discussion was sequenced for a study of blood T cell repertoires in COVID-19. The assay was immunoSEQ multiplex PCR, and TCRdb's table has in-frame clones only and misses some. The table lists about 300,000 clones, around nine tenths of them singletons, with around 4.8% in the top ten. Sequencing was done on a sample of PBMCs or T cells enriched from blood (not recorded which). This TCR was sampled from a man between 60 and 75 years old who had recovered from COVID-19.

CDR3 region: CASSLGPAGTGELFF. The CDR3 DNA sequence: TGTGCCAGCAGCTTAGGGCCTGCGGGTACCGGGGAGCTGTTTTTT. The chain combines TRBV7-9 with TRBJ2-2; D is possibly TRBD2 (5 bases). V shed 1 base and J shed 5 bases, with 11 bases lying between them. The CDR3 runs to 15 residues. Germline V gene lookup returns CDR1 SEHNR and CDR2 FQNEAQ (reference sequence).